This TCR beta chain appears in the sequencing data of a study of somatic mutations in cytotoxic T cells in rheumatoid arthritis. The CDR3 totals 15 residues. The junction had 7 bases not matched to a gene; V was cut back by 3 bases and J by 5 bases. Germline assignment: CDR1 SGHNT and CDR2 YYREEE (reference sequence). As for this clone: Its antigen is currently unknown.

The method was immunoSEQ multiplex PCR; TCRdb's version includes in-frame clones alone and lacks a portion of them. The table has approximately 20,000 clones, approximately 82% seen once; the top ten hold roughly 9.8%. Findings and limits, study-wide: Antigens bound by the expanded CD8+ clones were not identified. Clonality measured in CD8+ T cells did not differ significantly between rheumatoid arthritis patients and age-matched healthy controls. No age-related increase in CD8+ clonality was seen in healthy controls, but one was seen in rheumatoid arthritis patients.

Sequencing was performed on CD8+ T cells sorted from blood. The receptor comes from a man aged 18-30 years with rheumatoid arthritis. The genes are TRBV5-4 and TRBJ2-4; 8 nucleotides match TRBD2. CDR3 coding DNA: TGTGCCAGCAGCTCGGCCGGGACTAGACAAAACATTCAGTACTTC. Its translation: CASSSAGTRQNIQYF.